This TCR beta chain derives from a study of response to subunit inactivated influenza vaccine. TCRdb ran MiXCR on the RT-PCR reads and lists one entry per CDR3 protein. The sample contains under 500,000 distinct CDR3 sequences, 11% of which appear only once. Trimming pared 2 bases from V and 4 bases from J, leaving 3 bases between. CDR3 length: 12 amino acids. Germline values: CDR1 LNHDA, CDR2 SQIVND (reference sequence). This sequence was found in a man in his fifties who received an inactivated influenza vaccine. Sequenced material: PBMCs from blood, taken around seven weeks after vaccination. The chain joins TRBV19 to TRBJ2-1; no clear D. The CDR3 sequence is CASSIWYNEQFF. The CDR3 nucleotides read TGTGCCAGTAGTATATGGTACAATGAGCAGTTCTTC.